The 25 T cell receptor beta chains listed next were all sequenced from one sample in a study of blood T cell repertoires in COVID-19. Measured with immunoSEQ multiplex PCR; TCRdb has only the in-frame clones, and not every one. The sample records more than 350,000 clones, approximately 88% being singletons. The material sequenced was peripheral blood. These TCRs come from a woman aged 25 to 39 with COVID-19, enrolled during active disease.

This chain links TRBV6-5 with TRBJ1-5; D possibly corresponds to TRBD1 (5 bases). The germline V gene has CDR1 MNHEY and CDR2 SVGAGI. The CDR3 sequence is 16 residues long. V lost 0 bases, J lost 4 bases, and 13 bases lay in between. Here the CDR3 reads CASSYSGIGQNQPQHF. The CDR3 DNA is TGTGCCAGCAGTTACTCAGGGATTGGACAAAATCAGCCCCAGCATTTT.

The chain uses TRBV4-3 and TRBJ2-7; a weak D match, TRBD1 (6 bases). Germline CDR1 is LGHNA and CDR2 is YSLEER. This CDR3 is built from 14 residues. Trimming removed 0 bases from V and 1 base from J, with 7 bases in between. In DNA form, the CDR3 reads TGCGCCAGCAGCCAAGACAGGGGATCCTACGAGCAGTACGTC. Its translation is CASSQDRGSYEQYV.

CDR3 region: CASSIVEQTGNTIYF. The CDR3 DNA follows: TGTGCCAGTAGTATAGTGGAACAGACTGGAAACACCATATATTTT. The chain employs TRBV19 and TRBJ1-3, with D hard to call. V lost 1 base, J lost 2 bases, and 9 bases lay in between. CDR1 and CDR2 (germline): LNHDA, SQIVND (reference sequence). The CDR3 totals 15 residues.

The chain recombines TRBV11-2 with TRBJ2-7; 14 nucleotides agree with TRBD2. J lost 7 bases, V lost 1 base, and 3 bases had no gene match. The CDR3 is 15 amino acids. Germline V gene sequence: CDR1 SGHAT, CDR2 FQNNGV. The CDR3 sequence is CASSLGGLAGGEQYV. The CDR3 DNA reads TGTGCCAGCAGCTTAGGCGGACTAGCGGGAGGAGAGCAGTACGTC.

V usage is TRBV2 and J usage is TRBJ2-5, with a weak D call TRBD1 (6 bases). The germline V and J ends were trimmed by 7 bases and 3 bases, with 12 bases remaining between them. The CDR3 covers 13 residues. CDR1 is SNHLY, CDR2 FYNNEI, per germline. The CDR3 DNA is TGTGCCAGCATACAACCAGGGGAAGAGACCCAGTACTTC. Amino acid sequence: CASIQPGEETQYF.

This CDR3 reads CASSRGNGIGGGETQYF. CDR3 sequence (DNA): TGCGCCAGCAGTAGGGGAAACGGGATCGGCGGGGGAGAGACCCAGTACTTC. The rearrangement uses TRBV10-2 and TRBJ2-5; TRBD2 matches 7 bases. In germline, CDR1 is WSHSY, CDR2 SAAADI. J lost 4 bases, V lost 5 bases, and 16 bases had no gene match. This CDR3 spans 17 amino acids.

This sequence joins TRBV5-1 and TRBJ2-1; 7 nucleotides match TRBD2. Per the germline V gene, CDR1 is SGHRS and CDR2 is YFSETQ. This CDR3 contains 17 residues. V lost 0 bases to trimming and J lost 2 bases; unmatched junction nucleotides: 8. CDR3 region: CASSLGLADSTYNEQFF. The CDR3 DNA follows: TGCGCCAGCAGCTTGGGGCTAGCGGACTCCACCTACAATGAGCAGTTCTTC. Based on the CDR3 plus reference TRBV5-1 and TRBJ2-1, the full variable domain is KAGVTQTPRYLIKTRGQQVTLSCSPISGHRSVSWYQQTPGQGLQFLFEYFSETQRNKGNFPGRFSGRQFSNSRSEMNVSTLELGDSALYLCASSLGLADSTYNEQFFGPGTRLTVL.

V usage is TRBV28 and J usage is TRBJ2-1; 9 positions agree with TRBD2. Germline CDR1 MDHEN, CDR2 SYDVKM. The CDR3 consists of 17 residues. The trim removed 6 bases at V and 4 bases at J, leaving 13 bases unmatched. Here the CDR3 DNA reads TGTGCCAGCAGATCTGTAGTAGCGGGGGCCTCTTACAATGAGCAGTTCTTC. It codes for CASRSVVAGASYNEQFF. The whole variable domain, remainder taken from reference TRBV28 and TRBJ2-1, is DVKVTQSSRYLVKRTGEKVFLECVQDMDHENMFWYRQDPGLGLRLIYFSYDVKMKEKGDIPEGYSVSREKKERFSLILESASTNQTSMYLCASRSVVAGASYNEQFFGPGTRLTVL.

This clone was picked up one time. The CDR3 bases are TGCAGCGCCGGGACAGGGCCTCCAGATACGCAGTATTTT. Translated, it gives CSAGTGPPDTQYF. The chain couples TRBV29-1 to TRBJ2-3, with 9 bases identical to TRBD1. Germline loops: CDR1 SQVTM, CDR2 ANQGSEA. The CDR3 sequence is 13 residues long. The V and J ends lost 7 bases and 4 bases, in that order; junction bases with no gene match: 6.

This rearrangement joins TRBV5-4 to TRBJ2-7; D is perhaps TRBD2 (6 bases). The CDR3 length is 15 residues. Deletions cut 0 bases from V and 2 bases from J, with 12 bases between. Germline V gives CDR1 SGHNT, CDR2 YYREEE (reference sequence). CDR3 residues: CASSLVAEPTYEQYV. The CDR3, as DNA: TGTGCCAGCAGCTTGGTAGCGGAACCTACCTACGAGCAGTACGTC.

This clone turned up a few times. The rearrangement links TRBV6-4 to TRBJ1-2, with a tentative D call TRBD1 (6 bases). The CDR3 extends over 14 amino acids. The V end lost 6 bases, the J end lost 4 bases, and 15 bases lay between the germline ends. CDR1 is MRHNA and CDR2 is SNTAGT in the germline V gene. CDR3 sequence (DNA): TGTGCCAGCAGCCGGGGGGCATCGCTCTATGGCTACACCTTC. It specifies CASSRGASLYGYTF.

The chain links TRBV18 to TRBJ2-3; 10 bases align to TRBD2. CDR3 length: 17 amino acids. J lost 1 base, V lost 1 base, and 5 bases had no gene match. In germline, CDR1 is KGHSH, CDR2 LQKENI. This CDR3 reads CASSPQVLAGGTDTQYF. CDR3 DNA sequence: TGTGCCAGCTCACCACAAGTTCTAGCGGGGGGCACAGATACGCAGTATTTT.

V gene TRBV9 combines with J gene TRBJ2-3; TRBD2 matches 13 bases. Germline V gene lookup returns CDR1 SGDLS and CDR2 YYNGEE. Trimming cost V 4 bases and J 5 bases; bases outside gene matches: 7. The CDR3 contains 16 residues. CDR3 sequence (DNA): TGTGCCAGCAGCTCTACTAGCGGGGGGGCTTTAGATACGCAGTATTTT. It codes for CASSSTSGGALDTQYF. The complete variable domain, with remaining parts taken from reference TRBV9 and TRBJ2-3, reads DSGVTQTPKHLITATGQRVTLRCSPRSGDLSVYWYQQSLDQGLQFLIQYYNGEERAKGNILERFSAQQFPDLHSELNLSSLELGDSALYFCASSSTSGGALDTQYFGPGTRLTVL.

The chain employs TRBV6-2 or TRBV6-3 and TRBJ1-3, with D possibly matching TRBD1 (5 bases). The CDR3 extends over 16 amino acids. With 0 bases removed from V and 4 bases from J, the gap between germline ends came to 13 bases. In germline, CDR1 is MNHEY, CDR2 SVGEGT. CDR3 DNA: TGTGCCAGCAGTTACTCGCCGACAGCGGGCGGAAACACCATATATTTT. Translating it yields CASSYSPTAGGNTIYF.

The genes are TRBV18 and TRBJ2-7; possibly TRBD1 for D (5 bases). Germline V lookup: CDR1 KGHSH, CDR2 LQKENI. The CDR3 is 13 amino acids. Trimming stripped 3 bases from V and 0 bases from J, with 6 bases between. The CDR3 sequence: CASSPGHSYEQYV. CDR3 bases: TGTGCCAGCTCACCTGGACACTCCTACGAGCAGTACGTC.

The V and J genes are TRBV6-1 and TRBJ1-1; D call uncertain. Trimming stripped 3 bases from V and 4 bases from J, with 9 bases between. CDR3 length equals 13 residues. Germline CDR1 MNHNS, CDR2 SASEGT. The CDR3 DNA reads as TGTGCCAGCAGTGAGGCATCGCTCACTGAAGCTTTCTTT. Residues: CASSEASLTEAFF.

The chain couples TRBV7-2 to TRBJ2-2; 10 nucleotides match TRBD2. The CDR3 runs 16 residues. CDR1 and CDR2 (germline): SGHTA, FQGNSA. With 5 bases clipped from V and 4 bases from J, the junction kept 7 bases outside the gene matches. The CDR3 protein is CASSQNPSGGTGELFF. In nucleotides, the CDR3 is TGTGCCAGCAGCCAGAACCCTAGCGGGGGCACCGGGGAGCTGTTTTTT.

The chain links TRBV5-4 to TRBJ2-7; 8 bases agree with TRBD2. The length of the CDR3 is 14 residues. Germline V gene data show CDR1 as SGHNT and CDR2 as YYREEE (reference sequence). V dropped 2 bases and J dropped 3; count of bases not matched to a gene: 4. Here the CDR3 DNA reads TGTGCCAGCAGCTTCGGGGGACTAGTCTACGAGCAGTACTTC. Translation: CASSFGGLVYEQYF.

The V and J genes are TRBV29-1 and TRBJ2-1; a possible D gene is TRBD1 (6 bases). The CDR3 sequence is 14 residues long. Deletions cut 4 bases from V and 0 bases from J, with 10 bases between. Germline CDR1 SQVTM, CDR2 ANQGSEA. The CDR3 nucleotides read TGCAGCGTTGTAGGGACAACCTCCTACAATGAGCAGTTCTTC. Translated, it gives CSVVGTTSYNEQFF.

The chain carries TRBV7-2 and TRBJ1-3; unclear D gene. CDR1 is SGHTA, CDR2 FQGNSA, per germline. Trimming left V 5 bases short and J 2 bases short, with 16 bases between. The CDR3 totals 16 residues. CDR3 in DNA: TGTGCCAGCAGCCAGTGGGCCCCGAGAACTGGAAACACCATATATTTT. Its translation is CASSQWAPRTGNTIYF.

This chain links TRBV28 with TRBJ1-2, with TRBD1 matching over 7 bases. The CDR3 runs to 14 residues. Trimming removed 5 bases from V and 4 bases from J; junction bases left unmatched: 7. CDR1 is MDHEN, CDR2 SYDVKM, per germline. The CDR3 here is CASSPNRGIYGYTF. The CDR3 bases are TGTGCCAGCAGTCCAAACAGGGGTATCTATGGCTACACCTTC.

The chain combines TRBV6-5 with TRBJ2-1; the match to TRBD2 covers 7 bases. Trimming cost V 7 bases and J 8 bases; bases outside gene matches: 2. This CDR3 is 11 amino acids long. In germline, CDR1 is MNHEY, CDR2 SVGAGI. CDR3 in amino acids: CASIRGDEQFF. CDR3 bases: TGTGCCAGCATCCGGGGGGATGAGCAGTTCTTC.

CDR3 nucleotides: TGTGCCAGCAGTTACTCGATTAGCGCGGAGCGGAAGCAGTTCTTC. This encodes CASSYSISAERKQFF. The chain has TRBV6-5 and TRBJ2-1, with D perhaps matching TRBD2 (5 bases). This CDR3 region has 15 residues. CDR1 is MNHEY, CDR2 SVGAGI, per germline. Trimming stripped 0 bases from V and 11 bases from J, with 17 bases between.

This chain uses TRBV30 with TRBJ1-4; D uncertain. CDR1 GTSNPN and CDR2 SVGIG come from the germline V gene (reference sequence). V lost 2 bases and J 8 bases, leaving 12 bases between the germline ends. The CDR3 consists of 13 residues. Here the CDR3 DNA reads TGTGCCTGGAGTTGGAGCACCTTCGAAAAACTGTTTTTT. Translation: CAWSWSTFEKLFF.

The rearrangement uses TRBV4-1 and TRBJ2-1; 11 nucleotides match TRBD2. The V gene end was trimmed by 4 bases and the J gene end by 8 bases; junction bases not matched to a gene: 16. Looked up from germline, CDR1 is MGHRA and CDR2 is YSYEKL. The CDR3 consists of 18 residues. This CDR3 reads CASSRHETTSGNPDEQFF. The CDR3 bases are TGCGCCAGCAGCCGACACGAGACGACTAGCGGGAACCCCGATGAGCAGTTCTTC.